The text below deals with one T cell receptor (beta chain). As yet, its antigen is unknown. The protocol was immunoSEQ multiplex PCR, while the TCRdb copy is restricted to in-frame clones and leaves out a portion. The repertoire holds about 120,000 clones, with about 91% as singletons. Germline V gives CDR1 SGHNT, CDR2 YYREEE (reference sequence). The CDR3 loop spans 14 amino acids. Trimming shortened V by 1 base and J by 7 bases, and 15 bases separated the two germline ends. The sample originates from a study of T cell responses to AZD1222 COVID-19 vaccine. Study-level information: Both about-4-week and about-12-week second-dose recipients were combined.

Whole-study findings and limits: Regions 160-218 and 743-854 held dominance among vaccine-associated CD4 TCRs, which spanned spike. The peak T cell response came first, and repertoires were sampled only after it. Possibly, clonal diversity was underestimated; donors were largely white British and included more females.

This chain connects TRBV5-4 to TRBJ2-7; D possibly corresponds to TRBD2 (5 bases). This sample comprised peripheral blood, obtained on day 0 of AZD1222 vaccination. The receptor comes from an adult in good health. CDR3 DNA sequence: TGTGCCAGCAGCTTGTATCACACAACGGGGGAGCAGTACTTC. This gives the protein CASSLYHTTGEQYF. Filled out from reference TRBV5-4 and TRBJ2-7, the complete variable domain reads ETGVTQSPTHLIKTRGQQVTLRCSSQSGHNTVSWYQQALGQGPQFIFQYYREEENGRGNFPPRFSGLQFPNYSSELNVNALELDDSALYLCASSLYHTTGEQYFGPGTRLTVT.